Listed below are T cell receptor beta chains from one sample, sequenced in a study of T cells in Graves' hyperthyroidism and ophthalmopathy. TCRdb independently ran MiXCR on the multiplex PCR reads; one entry per CDR3 protein. The data contain 600,000 to 800,000 distinct CDR3 sequences, approximately 40% of them seen just once; the ten biggest clones take up around 29%. Sequenced input: blood. The receptors shown here come from a woman aged 35 to 49 with Graves' hyperthyroidism. Each CDR3 is given with its conserved first and last residue. D genes are given only for firm matches. Size is stated for part of the rows, as once, few or many counts, or as a class when the clone is expanded.

once | TRBD1 | TRBJ1-2 | TRBV6-5 | CASMGQGTNYGFTF | TGTGCCAGCATGGGACAGGGAACTAACTATGGCTTCACCTTC
few | TRBD2 | TRBJ2-2 | TRBV20-1 | CSAAPGLDPPNTGELFF | TGCAGTGCTGCACCGGGACTAGATCCCCCGAACACCGGGGAGCTGTTTTTT
- | - | TRBJ1-1 | TRBV10-3 | CAISAPGDEAFF | TGTGCCATCAGTGCCCCAGGTGATGAAGCTTTCTTT
many | - | TRBJ1-4 | TRBV7-2 | CASSLVIGSSEKLFF | TGTGCCAGCAGCTTAGTGATAGGGAGTAGTGAAAAACTGTTTTTT
many | TRBD1 | TRBJ1-6 | TRBV4-2 | CASSQGRALDRRMTSSPLHF | TGTGCCAGCAGCCAAGGACGGGCCTTGGACAGGCGAATGACAAGTTCACCCCTCCACTTT
- | TRBD1 | TRBJ1-1 | TRBV7-8 | CASSRSRETGGRAEAFF | TGTGCCAGCAGCCGCTCTCGGGAGACAGGGGGCAGGGCTGAAGCTTTCTTT
- | TRBD1 | TRBJ1-1 | TRBV24-1 | CATSDRTGGSTEAFF | TGTGCCACCAGTGATCGGACAGGGGGGAGCACTGAAGCTTTCTTT
- | TRBD1 | TRBJ1-2 | TRBV6-1 | CASGPGDRSSYYGYTF | TGTGCCAGCGGGCCGGGGGACAGGAGTTCTTACTATGGCTACACCTTC
few | - | TRBJ1-1 | TRBV5-4 | CASSLVYSGNTEAFF | TGTGCCAGCAGCTTGGTTTATTCAGGGAACACTGAAGCTTTCTTT
- | TRBD1 | TRBJ2-2 | TRBV10-3 | CAVRPGQQGELFF | TGTGCCGTCAGGCCGGGACAGCAAGGGGAGCTGTTTTTT
many | - | TRBJ1-5 | TRBV13 | CASSSGAQPQHF | TGTGCCAGCAGCTCAGGGGCTCAGCCCCAGCATTTT
few | - | TRBJ1-2 | TRBV7-6 | CASSSHPTANYGYTF | TGTGCCAGCAGCTCCCACCCAACGGCTAACTATGGCTACACCTTC
- | TRBD2 | TRBJ2-1 | TRBV5-1 | CASSPGLAGGQEQFF | TGCGCCAGCAGCCCTGGACTAGCGGGAGGGCAGGAGCAGTTCTTC
many | - | TRBJ2-5 | TRBV13 | CASSHLGGTQETQYF | TGTGCCAGCAGCCATCTTGGGGGGACCCAAGAGACCCAGTACTTC
few | TRBD1 | TRBJ1-2 | TRBV12-3/TRBV12-4 | CARLNRGHNYGYTF | TGTGCCAGATTAAACAGGGGGCATAACTATGGCTACACCTTC
many | - | TRBJ2-2 | TRBV24-1 | CATSEPWTSTGELFF | TGTGCCACCAGTGAGCCCTGGACAAGCACCGGGGAGCTGTTTTTT
many | - | TRBJ1-1 | TRBV7-9 | CASSLEPSSVAFF | TGTGCCAGCAGCCTGGAACCCTCGAGCGTAGCTTTCTTT
- | - | TRBJ1-3 | TRBV12-3/TRBV12-4 | CASRPGQGITTIYF | TGTGCCAGCAGACCGGGGCAGGGAATTACCACCATATATTTT
many | TRBD1 | TRBJ2-7 | TRBV6-4 | CASSVRDRSYEQYF | TGTGCCAGCAGTGTGAGGGACAGGTCCTACGAGCAGTACTTC
few | - | TRBJ2-2 | TRBV9 | CASSVRTGGAAGELFF | TGTGCCAGCAGCGTTCGAACCGGCGGGGCAGCCGGGGAGCTGTTTTTT
many | TRBD2 | TRBJ2-2 | TRBV7-8 | CASSSTSGRHTGELFF | TGTGCCAGCAGCTCGACTAGCGGGAGGCACACCGGGGAGCTGTTTTTT
- | TRBD2 | TRBJ2-3 | TRBV24-1 | CATSDPGGPADTQYF | TGTGCCACCAGTGACCCGGGGGGGCCTGCAGATACGCAGTATTTT
- | - | TRBJ1-1 | TRBV20-1 | CSATGTVVEAFF | TGCAGTGCTACCGGAACCGTTGTTGAAGCTTTCTTT
many | - | TRBJ1-5 | TRBV19 | CASHYAGDNQPQHF | TGTGCCTCTCATTACGCGGGGGACAATCAGCCCCAGCATTTT
- | - | TRBJ1-5 | TRBV25-1 | CASSLGVAGRQPQHF | TGTGCCAGCAGTTTAGGGGTGGCAGGACGGCAGCCCCAGCATTTT
- | - | TRBJ1-6 | TRBV2 | CASSSDIDNSPLHF | TGTGCCAGCTCATCCGACATTGATAATTCACCCCTCCACTTT